This T cell receptor beta chain was identified during a study of T-cell memory formation after mild COVID-19. This clonotype was seen repeatedly, ten times or more. V was clipped by 6 bases and J by 6 bases, with 6 bases between them. The CDR3 spans 11 residues. It was 5'RACE with constant-segment primers that produced the TCR alpha and TCR beta cDNA libraries, which carried sample barcodes and UMIs. TCRdb reanalysed the 5' RACE reads using MiXCR and keeps one entry per CDR3 protein. The sample has fewer than 650,000 distinct CDR3 sequences; about a fifth are singletons. Sequencing was performed on PBMCs or a T cell subset sorted from them (not recorded which). The receptor was derived from an adult woman who had mild COVID-19 (a few samples of this study predate the infection). Cell type and time point are not known. V is TRBV12-3 or TRBV12-4 and J is TRBJ2-1; D is unclear. The DNA for the CDR3 is TGTGCCAGCAGCTTACTCAATGAGCAGTTCTTC. Amino acid sequence: CASSLLNEQFF.